The present T cell receptor beta chain was sequenced within a study of Ad26.COV2.S vaccination and SARS-CoV-2 variants. Study as a whole: Dosing was one shot or two shots 56 days apart.

Looked up from germline, CDR1 is MNHEY and CDR2 is SMNVEV (reference sequence). V was pared by 2 bases and J by 3 bases, with 11 bases between. The CDR3 sequence is 14 residues long. Libraries were prepared by immunoSEQ multiplex PCR; TCRdb keeps only in-frame clonotypes and omits some of them. The profile shows a few hundred thousand clones, about 92% of them singletons. The treatment denotes: approximately 18 received Ad26.COV2.S at low or high dose, single or two shots; roughly 5 received placebo; per-sample allocation not given. It was on day 63 after the first vaccine or placebo injection that samples were taken.

The chain has TRBV27 and TRBJ2-7; D is ambiguous. This receptor was obtained from a person between 18 and 59 years old who received the Ad26.COV2.S COVID-19 vaccine or a placebo. This sample comprised peripheral blood, obtained in a trial of Ad26.COV2.S vaccine versus placebo. DNA of the CDR3: TGTGCCAGCAGTTTAACAGAGCGTGACTACGAGCAGTACTTC. This gives the protein CASSLTERDYEQYF.